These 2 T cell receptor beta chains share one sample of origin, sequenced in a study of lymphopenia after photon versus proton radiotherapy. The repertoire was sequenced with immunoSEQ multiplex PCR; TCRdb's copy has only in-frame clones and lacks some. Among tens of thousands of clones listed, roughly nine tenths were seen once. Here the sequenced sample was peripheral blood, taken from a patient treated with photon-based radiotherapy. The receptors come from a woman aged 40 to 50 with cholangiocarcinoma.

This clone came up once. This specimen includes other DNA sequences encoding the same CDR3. CDR3 in DNA: TGTGCCAGCAGCTTAGGCAGGAGCTCCTACAATGAGCAGTTCTTC. Translation gives CASSLGRSSYNEQFF. The chain employs TRBV5-4 and TRBJ2-1; D remains ambiguous. This CDR3 is built from 15 residues. Trimming removed 2 bases from V and 0 bases from J, with 9 bases in between. The germline V gene encodes CDR1 SGHNT and CDR2 YYREEE (reference sequence).

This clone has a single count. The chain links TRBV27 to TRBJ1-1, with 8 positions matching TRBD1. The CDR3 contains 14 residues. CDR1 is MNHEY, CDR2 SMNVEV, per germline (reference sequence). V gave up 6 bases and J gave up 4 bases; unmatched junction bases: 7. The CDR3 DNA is TGTGCCAGCAGACACAGGGGGGAAGGCACTGAAGCTTTCTTT. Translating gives CASRHRGEGTEAFF.